These T cell receptor beta chains were read from a single sample in a study of control samples from healthy donors and cancer patients. Method: immunoSEQ multiplex PCR; TCRdb's copy keeps in-frame clones and lacks some. The profile shows around 170,000 clones, around 91% of them singletons. The sample consisted of blood. The receptors were sampled from a woman aged 50 to 60 in good health. Both conserved end residues are part of each CDR3. The order of the fields is D gene, clone size, V gene, J gene, CDR3 DNA, CDR3 protein. The D gene is left open where the match is weak. A clone size is listed for some rows: how often the clone was seen (once, few, many), or a class if it is expanded.

TRBD2	.	TRBV2	TRBJ2-1	TGTGCCAGCACCAGACTAGCAGAGGGAAATGAGCAGTTCTTC	CASTRLAEGNEQFF
.	few	TRBV27	TRBJ2-1	TGTGCCAGCAGTCTGGGGAATGAGCAGTTCTTC	CASSLGNEQFF
TRBD2	.	TRBV10-3	TRBJ2-7	TGTGCCATCAGTGAGTCGCGGGCTAGCGGGGGCTACGAGCAGTACTTC	CAISESRASGGYEQYF
.	.	TRBV15	TRBJ2-3	TGTGCCACCAGCAGAGACAGCCATCCCTCCACAGATACGCAGTATTTT	CATSRDSHPSTDTQYF
TRBD1	.	TRBV7-9	TRBJ1-1	TGTGCCAGCAGCTTAAGGACAGGGGACACTGAAGCTTTCTTT	CASSLRTGDTEAFF
.	.	TRBV27	TRBJ1-1	TGTGCCAGCAGTTTATACCGTGGGACAGAAGCTTTCTTT	CASSLYRGTEAFF
TRBD1	.	TRBV7-2	TRBJ2-2	TGTGCCAGCAGCCGAGGGACAGGGGCGCTGTTTTTT	CASSRGTGALFF
.	once	TRBV30	TRBJ1-5	TGTGCCTGGAGTTCTTCGGGGCCCAGCTTCTATAGCAATCAGCCCCAGCATTTT	CAWSSSGPSFYSNQPQHF
TRBD1	.	TRBV11-3	TRBJ1-5	TGTGCCAGCAGCTTACGACAGGGAAATCAGCCCCAGCATTTT	CASSLRQGNQPQHF
TRBD1	.	TRBV18	TRBJ1-4	TGTGCCAGCTCCCTTCGACAGGGCAAGGCTAATGAAAAACTGTTTTTT	CASSLRQGKANEKLFF
.	.	TRBV7-9	TRBJ1-2	TGTGCCAGCAGCTCCGCCGGGGGATTTGGCTACACCTTC	CASSSAGGFGYTF
.	.	TRBV4-3	TRBJ2-3	TGCGCCAGCAGCCTCGAGGGGAGCACAGATACGCAGTATTTT	CASSLEGSTDTQYF
.	.	TRBV7-9	TRBJ2-7	TGTGCCAGCAGCTTAGACAGCGAATTCTACGAGCAGTACTTC	CASSLDSEFYEQYF
.	.	TRBV6-2/TRBV6-3	TRBJ2-2	TGTGCCAGCAGTACACGACTGCAGACCGGGGAGCTGTTTTTT	CASSTRLQTGELFF
.	.	TRBV6-5	TRBJ1-1	TGTGCCAGCAGTTACTCTGTCCGACAGATGAACACTGAAGCTTTCTTT	CASSYSVRQMNTEAFF
TRBD2	.	TRBV19	TRBJ2-3	TGTGCCAGTAGAGAAGCGGGAGGAGAATATACGCAGTATTTT	CASREAGGEYTQYF
.	.	TRBV5-6	TRBJ2-3	TGTGCCAGCAGCTCTGCAAATACGCAGTATTTT	CASSSANTQYF
.	.	TRBV5-4	TRBJ2-1	TGTGCCAGCAGCTTGGATTTAGCGACCATAATTCCCAGTGAGCAGTTCTTC	CASSLDLATIIPSEQFF
.	.	TRBV5-5	TRBJ1-1	TGTGCCAGCAGCCCCTCCTACAGGATCTACACTGAAGCTTTCTTT	CASSPSYRIYTEAFF
TRBD1	.	TRBV7-6	TRBJ2-7	TGTGCCAGCAGCACGGGACAGGGGCCGTACGAGCAGTACTTC	CASSTGQGPYEQYF
.	.	TRBV2	TRBJ2-7	TGTGCCAGCGTTCGGCAGGGCAGGTACGAGCAGTACTTC	CASVRQGRYEQYF
TRBD1	once	TRBV6-6	TRBJ1-4	TGTGCCAGCAGTAAGACAGGGACTAATGAAAAACTGTTTTTT	CASSKTGTNEKLFF
.	.	TRBV6-2/TRBV6-3	TRBJ2-7	TGTGCCAGCAGTTACGGCAGGGGAGGCGGCGAGCAGTACTTC	CASSYGRGGGEQYF
TRBD1	.	TRBV28	TRBJ2-1	TGTGCCAGCAGTTTGGTTACAGGGGGAATCTACAATGAGCAGTTCTTC	CASSLVTGGIYNEQFF
TRBD1	.	TRBV28	TRBJ1-6	TGTGCCAGCAGTGGACCGGGACAGGGGAATTCACCCCTCCACTTT	CASSGPGQGNSPLHF
.	.	TRBV4-3	TRBJ2-1	TGCGCCAGCAGCCAAGATGGGGGATCCTACAATGAGCAGTTCTTC	CASSQDGGSYNEQFF
.	.	TRBV21-1	TRBJ2-3	TGTGCCAGCAGCCCCGTGGGGGGGAGCACAGATACGCAGTATTTT	CASSPVGGSTDTQYF
TRBD1	.	TRBV4-1	TRBJ2-7	TGCGCCAGCAGCCAGGGGACAGCCACCTACGAGCAGTACTTC	CASSQGTATYEQYF
.	.	TRBV11-1	TRBJ1-2	TGTGCCAGCAGCCCCCGGACATCTCCCAACTATGGCTACACCTTC	CASSPRTSPNYGYTF
TRBD1	.	TRBV9	TRBJ1-3	TGTGCCAGCAGCCCCTCTGGGGACAGGGGGATTGGAAACACCATATATTTT	CASSPSGDRGIGNTIYF
.	.	TRBV27	TRBJ1-2	TGTGCCAGCAAGTGGCAGGGAGGCTATGGCTACACCTTC	CASKWQGGYGYTF
.	.	TRBV27	TRBJ2-5	TGTGCCAGCACCCGGGACCCCAAAGAGACCCAGTACTTC	CASTRDPKETQYF
.	once	TRBV6-5	TRBJ1-4	TGTGCCAGCAGACAGGGAAACGAAAAACTGTTTTTT	CASRQGNEKLFF
TRBD2	once	TRBV9	TRBJ2-1	TGTGCCAGCAGCGGGATGACTAGCGGGGGGCCGAGCTCCTACAATGAGCAGTTCTTC	CASSGMTSGGPSSYNEQFF
TRBD2	.	TRBV9	TRBJ2-2	TGTGCCAGCAGCGTAGGCGGGGGGGCGGGCACCGGGGAGCTGTTTTTT	CASSVGGGAGTGELFF
.	once	TRBV14	TRBJ2-1	TGTGCCAGCAGCCCTCTAGACTGGTACAATGAGCAGTTCTTC	CASSPLDWYNEQFF
TRBD1	few	TRBV6-2/TRBV6-3	TRBJ1-1	TGTGCCAGCAGTACGACAGGGTTGTGGAGAGCTTTCTTT	CASSTTGLWRAFF